These 5 T cell receptor beta chains came from one sample sequenced in a study of Graves' ophthalmopathy and Graves' hyperthyroidism. Amplifying from RNA transcripts, the study obtained TCR beta CDR3 regions. Second-round multiplex PCR followed a first-round RT-PCR using HTBI primers. TCRdb fed the multiplex PCR reads into MiXCR, producing one record per CDR3 protein. The table shows around 590,000 distinct CDR3 sequences, with about two fifths occurring only once. Sequences were obtained from peripheral blood or thyroid tissue (not recorded which). All receptors derive from an adult man with Graves' hyperthyroidism.

V usage is TRBV29-1 and J usage is TRBJ1-1, with TRBD1 as a possible D gene (5 bases). Germline V gives CDR1 SQVTM, CDR2 ANQGSEA. Trimming stripped 8 bases from V and 3 bases from J, with 19 bases between. This CDR3 spans 14 amino acids. The CDR3 loop reads CSSLDPGRDTEAFF. CDR3 in DNA: TGCAGCAGTCTGGACCCAGGGCGGGACACTGAAGCTTTCTTT. Variable domain in full (rest from reference TRBV29-1 and TRBJ1-1): SAVISQKPSRDICQRGTSLTIQCQVDSQVTMMFWYRQQPGQSLTLIATANQGSEATYESGFVIDKFPISRPNLTFSTLTVSNMSPEDSSIYLCSSLDPGRDTEAFFGQGTRLTVV.

This clonotype was found once. The chain couples TRBV10-3 to TRBJ1-5; D ambiguous. Trimming left V 10 bases short and J 2 bases short, with 21 bases between. The CDR3 is 16 amino acids. Germline values: CDR1 ENHRY, CDR2 SYGVKD. The CDR3 region has the DNA TGTGCCAGCAGACGCCACCTCGGGAGCGGCAATCAGCCCCAGCATTTT. The encoded protein is CASRRHLGSGNQPQHF.

V and J are TRBV7-9 and TRBJ1-6; 10 bases match TRBD1. This CDR3 spans 15 amino acids. From germline, CDR1 is SEHNR and CDR2 FQNEAQ (reference sequence). V shed 3 bases and J 10 bases; nucleotides not matched to a gene: 6. The CDR3 spells CASSLETGGESPLHF. As DNA, the CDR3 is TGTGCCAGCAGCTTGGAGACAGGGGGCGAATCACCCCTCCACTTT.

The chain employs TRBV5-1 and TRBJ1-4; D is unclear. The CDR3 spans 16 residues. Germline V lookup: CDR1 SGHRS, CDR2 YFSETQ. The V end was cut by 0 bases, the J end by 8 bases, with 17 bases between. CDR3 nucleotide sequence: TGCGCCAGCAGCTTGGCCGCCGGGGAAGTTGGAGAAAAACTGTTTTTT. It codes for CASSLAAGEVGEKLFF.

J is TRBJ2-7 and V is TRBV7-9; D is ambiguous. The J call is uncertain, as TRBJ2-1 better fits the DNA end. CDR3 length: 12 amino acids. The V gene's germline CDR1 is SEHNR and CDR2 FQNEAQ (reference sequence). CDR3 sequence: CASSLMGNEQFF. CDR3 DNA: TGTGCCAGCAGCTTAATGGGGAATGAGCAGTTCTTC.